Reported below is one T cell receptor (beta chain). Only in-frame clones appear in the TCRdb table, and some are missing; sequencing was by immunoSEQ multiplex PCR. The sample holds 70,000 to 100,000 clones; about 93% are singletons and the top ten take about 1.4%. This record comes from a study of T cell changes during pregnancy in multiple sclerosis. Germline V CDR1 and CDR2: MDHEN, SYDVKM. The trim removed 6 bases at V and 6 bases at J, leaving 14 bases unmatched. This CDR3 region has 16 residues. The sequencing here drew on peripheral blood, taken in the third trimester of pregnancy. This clonotype originated in a female donor in good health, enrolled as a control in a pregnancy study. This sequence joins TRBV28 and TRBJ2-7, with 10 bases fitting TRBD1. This chain's CDR3 is CASSPRDRGRLGEQYF. CDR3 nucleotide sequence: TGTGCCAGCAGCCCACGAGACAGGGGGCGGCTCGGCGAGCAGTACTTC.